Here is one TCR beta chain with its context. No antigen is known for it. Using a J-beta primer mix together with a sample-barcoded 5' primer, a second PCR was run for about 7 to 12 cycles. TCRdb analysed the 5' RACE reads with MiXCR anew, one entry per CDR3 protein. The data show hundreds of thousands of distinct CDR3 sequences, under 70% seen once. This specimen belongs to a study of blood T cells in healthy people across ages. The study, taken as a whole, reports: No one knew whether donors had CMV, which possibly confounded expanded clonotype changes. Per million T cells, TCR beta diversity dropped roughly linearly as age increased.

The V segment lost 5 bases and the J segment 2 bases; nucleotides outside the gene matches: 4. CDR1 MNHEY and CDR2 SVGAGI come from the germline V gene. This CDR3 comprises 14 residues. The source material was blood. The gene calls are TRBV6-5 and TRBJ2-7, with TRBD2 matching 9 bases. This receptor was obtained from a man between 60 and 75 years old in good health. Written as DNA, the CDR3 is TGTGCCAGCAGTGCGACTAGCGGAACCTACGAGCAGTACTTC. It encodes CASSATSGTYEQYF.